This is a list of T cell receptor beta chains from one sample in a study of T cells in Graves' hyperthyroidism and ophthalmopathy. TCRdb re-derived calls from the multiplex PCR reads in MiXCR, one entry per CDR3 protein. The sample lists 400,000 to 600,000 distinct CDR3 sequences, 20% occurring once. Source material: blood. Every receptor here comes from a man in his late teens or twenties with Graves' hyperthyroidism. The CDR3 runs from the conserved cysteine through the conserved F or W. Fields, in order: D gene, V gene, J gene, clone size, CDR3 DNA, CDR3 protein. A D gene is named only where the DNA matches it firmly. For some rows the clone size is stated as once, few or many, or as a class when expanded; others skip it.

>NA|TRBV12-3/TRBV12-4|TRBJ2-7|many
TGTGCCAGCAGTTTTCCGACGGGGGTAGAGCAGTACTTC
CASSFPTGVEQYF
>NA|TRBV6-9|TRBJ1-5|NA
TGTGCCAGCAAGGGGCCGGGTACTCAGCCCCAGCATTTT
CASKGPGTQPQHF
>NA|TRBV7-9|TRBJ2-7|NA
TGTGCCAGCAGCGCACACGGGGAACACGAGCAGTACTTC
CASSAHGEHEQYF
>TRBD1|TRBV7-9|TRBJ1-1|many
TGTGCCAGCAGTCAAGGACAGGGCGATGAAGCTTTCTTT
CASSQGQGDEAFF
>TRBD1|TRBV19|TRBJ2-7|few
TGTGCCAGTAGTATAGAGCCTCTGATGACAGGGGCAGACGAGCAGTACTTC
CASSIEPLMTGADEQYF
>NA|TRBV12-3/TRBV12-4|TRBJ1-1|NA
TGTGCCAGCAGCTGGGGGACATGGAACACTGAAGCTTTCTTT
CASSWGTWNTEAFF
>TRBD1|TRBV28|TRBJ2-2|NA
TGTGCCAGCCTGCCCGGGTTAACAGGGGAAACCGGGGAGCTGTTTTTT
CASLPGLTGETGELFF
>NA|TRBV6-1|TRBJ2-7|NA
TGTGCCAGCGGCTCGGAGCCCTACGAGCAGTACTTC
CASGSEPYEQYF
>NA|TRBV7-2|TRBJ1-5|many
TGTGCCAGCAGCTTAGTATATGGCAATCAGCCCCAGCATTTT
CASSLVYGNQPQHF
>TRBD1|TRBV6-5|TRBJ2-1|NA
TGTGCCAGCAGTTTGGGACAGAGCTCCTACAATGAGCAGTTCTTC
CASSLGQSSYNEQFF
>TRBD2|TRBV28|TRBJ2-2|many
TGTGCCAGCAGTTTATCCTTACCAGGGAGGGGAACCGGGGAGCTGTTTTTT
CASSLSLPGRGTGELFF
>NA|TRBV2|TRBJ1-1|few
TGTGCCAGCAGTGAATCAGTGGGAAGGAACACTGAAGCTTTCTTT
CASSESVGRNTEAFF
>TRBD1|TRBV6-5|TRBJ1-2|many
TGTGCCAGCAGTTCCTTCGGGACAGGGGATGGCTACACCTTC
CASSSFGTGDGYTF